The present T cell receptor (beta chain) was sequenced within a study of cytomegalovirus exposure and HLA in healthy donors. This clone was observed once. Its specificity is not known. The PCR had 60 Vbeta and 13 Jbeta primers. In the authors' workflow: A later analysis tallied approximately 87 million unique TCR beta chains, some 10 million of them shared. Sequenced by immunoSEQ multiplex PCR; TCRdb stores in-frame clones only, minus some. The D gene and trimming were derived from the DNA, and the V and J assignments and clone size from that table. The data hold roughly 120,000 clones, with 74% observed a single time. The CDR3 totals 14 residues. Germline CDR1 and CDR2: ENHRY and SYGVKD. Trimming cost V 6 bases and J 3 bases; bases outside gene matches: 4. Study observations and caveats: Presence/absence results assume similar sequencing depth per donor, which may not hold. Another analysis was done later, and it associated fewer than 20,000 TCR beta sequences with HLA alleles at 0.05 false discovery rate. With DRB1 most and HLA-C fewest, TCR association rates differed between HLA loci in a later analysis.

The chain uses TRBV10-3 and TRBJ1-4, with TRBD1 identical over 7 bases. Sequencing used PBMCs. The source is a woman in her forties or fifties in good health and CMV-seropositive. The DNA for the CDR3 is TGTGCCATCAGAGGGGACAGCGCTAATGAAAAACTGTTTTTT. Protein: CAIRGDSANEKLFF.